These T cell receptor beta chains were read from a single sample in a study of human T cells and chemical hapten exposure. Via MiXCR, TCRdb re-called the RACE reads, giving one row per CDR3 protein. The sample yields about 120,000 distinct CDR3 sequences, approximately 11% seen once. The sequenced sample was whole blood, obtained in connection with sensitization to the hapten diphenylcyclopropenone (DPC). The receptor set was obtained from a woman between 45 and 65 years old with alopecia areata. Some clones in this sample may be carry-over from other donors' samples. Both conserved end residues are part of each CDR3. The order of the fields is J gene, V gene, D gene, clone size, CDR3 protein, CDR3 DNA. The D gene is left open where the match is weak. Size tells how often a clone was seen (once, few, many) or the class of an expanded clone, and some rows leave it out.

J: TRBJ2-7; V: TRBV20-1; D: TRBD1; size: -; CDR3: CSAGQRDRGTYEQYF; DNA: TGCAGTGCTGGACAGCGGGACAGGGGGACCTACGAGCAGTACTTC
J: TRBJ1-5; V: TRBV6-2/TRBV6-3; D: TRBD1; size: few; CDR3: CASTTTLGGYSNQPQHF; DNA: TGTGCCAGCACTACCACCCTAGGGGGCTATAGCAATCAGCCCCAGCATTTT
J: TRBJ1-1; V: TRBV12-3/TRBV12-4; D: -; size: few; CDR3: CASTYRAEAFF; DNA: TGTGCCAGCACCTACAGGGCTGAAGCTTTCTTT
J: TRBJ2-5; V: TRBV12-3/TRBV12-4; D: TRBD2; size: many; CDR3: CASRLTSGRGETQYF; DNA: TGTGCCAGCAGGCTGACTAGCGGGAGAGGAGAGACCCAGTACTTC
J: TRBJ2-1; V: TRBV5-1; D: -; size: -; CDR3: CASSEGVGTNEQFF; DNA: TGCGCCAGCAGCGAGGGAGTAGGGACCAATGAGCAGTTCTTC
J: TRBJ2-6; V: TRBV28; D: -; size: many; CDR3: CASSGPLEMGAGANVLTF; DNA: TGTGCCAGCAGTGGCCCCCTGGAGATGGGGGCCGGGGCCAACGTCCTGACTTTC
J: TRBJ1-1; V: TRBV6-1; D: TRBD1; size: -; CDR3: CASRRGTENTEAFF; DNA: TGTGCCAGCAGGAGGGGGACAGAGAACACTGAAGCTTTCTTT
J: TRBJ2-7; V: TRBV29-1; D: -; size: -; CDR3: CSVLIINLGQYF; DNA: TGCAGCGTTTTGATCATCAATCTCGGCCAGTACTTC
J: TRBJ1-1; V: TRBV6-2/TRBV6-3; D: TRBD1; size: few; CDR3: CASSQMTGRRSTEAFF; DNA: TGTGCCAGCAGCCAGATGACAGGGAGGCGGTCCACTGAAGCTTTCTTT
J: TRBJ2-2; V: TRBV19; D: -; size: -; CDR3: CASGLGVVTGELFF; DNA: TGTGCCAGTGGCCTAGGGGTGGTCACCGGGGAGCTGTTTTTT
J: TRBJ1-5; V: TRBV6-1; D: -; size: -; CDR3: CASSEVGGRNQPQHF; DNA: TGTGCCAGCAGTGAAGTCGGGGGCCGCAATCAGCCCCAGCATTTT
J: TRBJ2-1; V: TRBV5-5; D: -; size: many; CDR3: CASSLGTGKGEQFF; DNA: TGTGCCAGCAGCTTGGGGACGGGCAAGGGTGAGCAGTTCTTC
J: TRBJ2-5; V: TRBV28; D: -; size: -; CDR3: CASSLGVLAAQETQYF; DNA: TGTGCCAGCAGTTTAGGGGTCCTTGCGGCCCAAGAGACCCAGTACTTC
J: TRBJ1-5; V: TRBV5-6; D: -; size: -; CDR3: CASSFGRPSNQPQHF; DNA: TGTGCCAGCAGCTTTGGCAGGCCTAGCAATCAGCCCCAGCATTTT
J: TRBJ1-3; V: TRBV20-1; D: -; size: -; CDR3: CSVVGAGNTIYF; DNA: TGCAGTGTGGTGGGGGCTGGAAACACCATATATTTT
J: TRBJ2-5; V: TRBV20-1; D: TRBD2; size: few; CDR3: CSAVGAAGQETQYF; DNA: TGCAGTGCCGTCGGTGCAGCGGGGCAAGAGACCCAGTACTTC
J: TRBJ2-1; V: TRBV15; D: TRBD2; size: -; CDR3: CATSRESSGGYNERFF; DNA: TGTGCCACCAGCAGAGAATCTAGCGGAGGTTACAATGAGAGGTTCTTC
J: TRBJ1-6; V: TRBV2; D: TRBD1; size: few; CDR3: CASSQTGAKVTPLHF; DNA: TGTGCCAGCAGTCAGACAGGGGCGAAGGTGACACCCCTCCACTTT
J: TRBJ1-2; V: TRBV12-3/TRBV12-4; D: -; size: -; CDR3: CASSFDGQGLNYGYTF; DNA: TGTGCCAGCAGTTTCGATGGGCAGGGACTTAACTATGGCTACACCTTC
J: TRBJ2-7; V: TRBV5-1; D: TRBD2; size: many; CDR3: CASSSGTSDYEQYF; DNA: TGCGCCAGCAGCTCCGGGACTAGTGACTACGAGCAGTACTTC
J: TRBJ1-6; V: TRBV12-5; D: -; size: -; CDR3: CASGLGPRRDRKSTPLHF; DNA: TGTGCTAGTGGTTTGGGCCCGCGCCGAGACAGGAAAAGTACACCCCTCCACTTT
J: TRBJ2-1; V: TRBV12-5; D: -; size: many; CDR3: CASGDTTGEGEQFF; DNA: TGTGCTAGTGGTGATACGACAGGGGAGGGTGAGCAGTTCTTC
J: TRBJ2-3; V: TRBV20-1; D: -; size: many; CDR3: CSARYYPPDTQYF; DNA: TGCAGTGCTAGATACTACCCCCCAGATACGCAGTATTTT
J: TRBJ2-7; V: TRBV20-1; D: -; size: many; CDR3: CSALPPGGAYEQYF; DNA: TGCAGTGCGCTTCCTCCCGGCGGCGCCTACGAGCAGTACTTC
J: TRBJ2-3; V: TRBV7-2; D: -; size: -; CDR3: CASSSAPTLTDTQYF; DNA: TGTGCCAGCAGCTCGGCTCCAACCCTCACAGATACGCAGTATTTT
J: TRBJ2-5; V: TRBV4-3; D: -; size: -; CDR3: CASSRGTGQETQYF; DNA: TGCGCCAGCAGCCGAGGGACTGGCCAAGAGACCCAGTACTTC
J: TRBJ2-7; V: TRBV12-3/TRBV12-4; D: TRBD1; size: few; CDR3: CASSPGTGGEQYF; DNA: TGTGCCAGCAGTCCAGGGACAGGGGGCGAGCAGTACTTC
J: TRBJ1-1; V: TRBV20-1; D: -; size: -; CDR3: CSARDVSFRNTEAFF; DNA: TGCAGTGCTAGAGATGTCAGCTTTAGAAACACTGAAGCTTTCTTT
J: TRBJ1-2; V: TRBV29-1; D: -; size: many; CDR3: CSVEDQEEPNYGYTF; DNA: TGCAGCGTTGAAGATCAGGAAGAACCTAACTATGGCTACACCTTC
J: TRBJ2-3; V: TRBV12-3/TRBV12-4; D: TRBD2; size: few; CDR3: CASSLLAGGRGDTQYF; DNA: TGTGCCAGCAGTCTACTAGCGGGAGGGCGGGGAGATACGCAGTATTTT
J: TRBJ1-4; V: TRBV29-1; D: -; size: few; CDR3: CSVGGDGEKLFF; DNA: TGCAGCGTGGGGGGGGACGGAGAAAAACTGTTTTTT
J: TRBJ1-3; V: TRBV20-1; D: -; size: -; CDR3: CSASQASSGNTIYF; DNA: TGCAGTGCTAGTCAGGCGAGCTCTGGAAACACCATATATTTT